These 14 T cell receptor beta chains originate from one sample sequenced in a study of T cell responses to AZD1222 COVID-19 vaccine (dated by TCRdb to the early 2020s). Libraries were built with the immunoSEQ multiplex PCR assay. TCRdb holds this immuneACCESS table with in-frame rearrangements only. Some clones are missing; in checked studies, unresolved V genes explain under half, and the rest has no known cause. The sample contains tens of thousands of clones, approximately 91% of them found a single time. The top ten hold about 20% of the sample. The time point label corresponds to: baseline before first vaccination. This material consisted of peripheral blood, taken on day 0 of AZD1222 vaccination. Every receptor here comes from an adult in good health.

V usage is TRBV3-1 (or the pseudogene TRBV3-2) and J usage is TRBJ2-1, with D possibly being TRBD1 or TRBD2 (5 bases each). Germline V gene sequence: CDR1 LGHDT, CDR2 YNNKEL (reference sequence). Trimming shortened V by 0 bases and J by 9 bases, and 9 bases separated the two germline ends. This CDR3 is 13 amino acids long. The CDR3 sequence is CASSQDPGTEQFF. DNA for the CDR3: TGTGCCAGCAGCCAAGACCCGGGGACTGAGCAGTTCTTC.

CDR3 in DNA: TGTGCCAGCAGTGAATCAAACCACAGGGGGGGCTACACCTTC. Its protein is CASSESNHRGGYTF. The chain has TRBV25-1 and TRBJ1-2, with TRBD1 identical over 8 bases. Germline-derived CDR1 and CDR2 are MGHDK and SYGVNS. Trimming removed 1 base from V and 8 bases from J; junction bases left unmatched: 6. The CDR3 has 14 residues.

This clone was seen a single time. The CDR3 sequence: CASGGGEKLFF. The CDR3 nucleotides read TGTGCCAGCGGAGGGGGTGAAAAACTGTTTTTT. V usage is TRBV28 and J usage is TRBJ1-4; possible D gene TRBD1, 6 bases. Germline V CDR1 and CDR2: MDHEN, SYDVKM. The CDR3 sequence is 11 residues long. V was clipped by 8 bases and J by 7 bases, with 8 bases between them.

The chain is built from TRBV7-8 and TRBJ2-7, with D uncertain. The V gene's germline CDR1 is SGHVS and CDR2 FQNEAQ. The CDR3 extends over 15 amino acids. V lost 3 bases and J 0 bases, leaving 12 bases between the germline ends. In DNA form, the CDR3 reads TGTGCCAGCAGCTTGTGGACGGCGAGCTCCTACGAGCAGTACTTC. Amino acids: CASSLWTASSYEQYF.

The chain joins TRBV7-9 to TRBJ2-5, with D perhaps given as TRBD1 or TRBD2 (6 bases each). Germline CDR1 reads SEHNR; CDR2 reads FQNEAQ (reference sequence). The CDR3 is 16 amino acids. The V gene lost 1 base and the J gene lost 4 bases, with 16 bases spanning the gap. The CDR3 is CASSLDLWGARETQYF. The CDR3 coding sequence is TGTGCCAGCAGCTTAGACTTGTGGGGGGCTCGAGAGACCCAGTACTTC.

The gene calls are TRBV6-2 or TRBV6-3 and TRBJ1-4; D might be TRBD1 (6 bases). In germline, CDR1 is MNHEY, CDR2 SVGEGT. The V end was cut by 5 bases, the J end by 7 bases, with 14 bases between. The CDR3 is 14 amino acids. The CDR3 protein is CASSRSGAREKLFF. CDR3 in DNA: TGTGCCAGCAGTCGCTCGGGGGCGCGTGAAAAACTGTTTTTT.

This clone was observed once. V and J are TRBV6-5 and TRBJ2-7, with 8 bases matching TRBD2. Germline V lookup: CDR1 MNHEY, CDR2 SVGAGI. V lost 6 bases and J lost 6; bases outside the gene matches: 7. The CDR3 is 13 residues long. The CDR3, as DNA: TGTGCCAGCAGCCTGCGCGGGGGGCTCGAGCAGTACTTC. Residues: CASSLRGGLEQYF.

The CDR3 DNA is TGTGCCAGCTCCCAACACGATTCAAGGGGTGATACGCAGTATTTT. Its protein is CASSQHDSRGDTQYF. This chain links TRBV18 with TRBJ2-3; a weak D match, TRBD1 (5 bases). CDR3 length equals 15 residues. Germline V gene sequence: CDR1 KGHSH, CDR2 LQKENI. The V end was cut by 6 bases, the J end by 6 bases, with 19 bases between.

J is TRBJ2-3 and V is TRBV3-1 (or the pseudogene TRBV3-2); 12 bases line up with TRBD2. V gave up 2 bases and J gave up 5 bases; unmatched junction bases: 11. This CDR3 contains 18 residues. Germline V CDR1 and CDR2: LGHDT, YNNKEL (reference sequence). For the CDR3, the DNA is TGTGCCAGCAGCCAACGCCCGTTTCTAGCGGGGGGGGAAGATACGCAGTATTTT. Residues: CASSQRPFLAGGEDTQYF.

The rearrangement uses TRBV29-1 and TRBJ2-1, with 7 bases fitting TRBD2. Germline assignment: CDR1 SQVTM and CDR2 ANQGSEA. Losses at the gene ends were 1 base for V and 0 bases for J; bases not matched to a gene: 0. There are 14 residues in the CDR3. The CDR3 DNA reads TGCAGCGTTGAAGGGACTAGCTCCTACAATGAGCAGTTCTTC. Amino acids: CSVEGTSSYNEQFF.

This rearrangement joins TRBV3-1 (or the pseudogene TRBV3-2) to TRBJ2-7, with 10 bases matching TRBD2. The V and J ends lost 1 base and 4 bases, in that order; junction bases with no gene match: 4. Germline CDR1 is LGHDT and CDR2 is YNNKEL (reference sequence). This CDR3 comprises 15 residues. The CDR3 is CASSQGGLAEYEQYF. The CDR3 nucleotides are TGTGCCAGCAGCCAAGGCGGACTAGCGGAGTACGAGCAGTACTTC.

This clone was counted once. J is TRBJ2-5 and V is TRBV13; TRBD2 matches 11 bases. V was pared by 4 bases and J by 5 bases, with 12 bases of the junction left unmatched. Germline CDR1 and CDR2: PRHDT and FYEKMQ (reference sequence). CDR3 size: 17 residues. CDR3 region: CASSSASGGRLGETQYF. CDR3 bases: TGTGCCAGCAGCTCGGCTAGCGGGGGGCGCCTTGGGGAGACCCAGTACTTC.

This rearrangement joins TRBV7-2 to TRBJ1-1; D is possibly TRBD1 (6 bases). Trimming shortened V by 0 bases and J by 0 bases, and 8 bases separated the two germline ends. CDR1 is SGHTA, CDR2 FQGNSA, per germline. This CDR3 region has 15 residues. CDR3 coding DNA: TGTGCCAGCAGCTTAGCGGGACACCTGAACACTGAAGCTTTCTTT. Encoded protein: CASSLAGHLNTEAFF.

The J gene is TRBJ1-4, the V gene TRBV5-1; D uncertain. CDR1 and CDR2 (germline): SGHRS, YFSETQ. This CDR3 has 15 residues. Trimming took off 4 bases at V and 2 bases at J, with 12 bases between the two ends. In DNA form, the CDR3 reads TGCGCCAGCAGCACATACTCCGGGACTAATGAAAAACTGTTTTTT. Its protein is CASSTYSGTNEKLFF.